Sequencing of this T cell receptor beta chain was carried out in a study of T cells in Graves' hyperthyroidism and ophthalmopathy. Germline V gives CDR1 SEHNR, CDR2 FQNEAQ (reference sequence). The length of the CDR3 is 12 residues. V lost 3 bases, J lost 11 bases, and 13 bases lay in between. Amplified TCR beta CDR3 regions came from RNA transcripts. TCR CDR3 regions were first amplified by RT-PCR with HTBI primers. Using its own MiXCR run on the multiplex PCR reads, TCRdb lists one record per CDR3 protein. This sample carries some 510,000 distinct CDR3 sequences, less than 25% of them seen once, and the ten largest clones take 26%. This clonotype was counted between two and nine times.

The receptor comes from a young man with Graves' hyperthyroidism. The sample was blood. The genes are TRBV7-9 and TRBJ1-1; D possibly corresponds to TRBD1 (6 bases). The CDR3 is CASSFRTEVAFF. In DNA form, the CDR3 reads TGTGCCAGCAGCTTCCGGACAGAAGTGGCTTTCTTT.